A single T cell receptor (beta chain) is shown here with its context. Its antigen remains unknown. The entry originates in a study of T cell repertoires in cytomegalovirus infection. Study information: The public TCR beta signatures pointed to both CMV infection and matching HLA type.

TCRdb passed the reads through MiXCR, listing each CDR3 protein once. The sample carries 550,000 to 850,000 distinct CDR3 sequences, around a third recorded once. CDR3 size: 10 residues. From germline, CDR1 is DFQATT and CDR2 SNEGSKA (reference sequence). Between the trimmed V and J ends, which lost 4 bases and 13 bases, there was a span of 10 bases. The sequence was collected from a human donor in good health (CMV status not recorded). Some clones in this sample may be carry-over from other donors' samples. Sequenced here: cultured PBMCs, sampled from culture after CMV antigen stimulation. The V call is TRBV20-1, the J call TRBJ1-4, with D tentatively TRBD1 (5 bases). The CDR3 DNA reads TGCAGTGCTAAGACAGAAGGACTGTTTTTT. Translated: CSAKTEGLFF.